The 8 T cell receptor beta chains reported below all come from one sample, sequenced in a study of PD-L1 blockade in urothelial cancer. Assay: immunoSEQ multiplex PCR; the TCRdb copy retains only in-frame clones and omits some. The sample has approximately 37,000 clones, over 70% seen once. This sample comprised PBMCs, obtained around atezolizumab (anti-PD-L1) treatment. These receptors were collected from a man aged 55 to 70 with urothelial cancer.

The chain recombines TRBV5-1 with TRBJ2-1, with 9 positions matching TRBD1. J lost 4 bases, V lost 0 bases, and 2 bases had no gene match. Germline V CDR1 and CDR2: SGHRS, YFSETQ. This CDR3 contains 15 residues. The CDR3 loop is CASSLEQGAYNEQFF. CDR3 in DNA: TGCGCCAGCAGCTTGGAACAGGGGGCGTACAATGAGCAGTTCTTC.

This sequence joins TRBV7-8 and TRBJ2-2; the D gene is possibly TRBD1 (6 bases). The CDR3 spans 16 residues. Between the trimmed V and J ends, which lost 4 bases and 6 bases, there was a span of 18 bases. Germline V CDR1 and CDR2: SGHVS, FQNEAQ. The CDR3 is CASSSGAGAMAGELFF. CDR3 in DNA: TGTGCCAGCAGCTCCGGGGCAGGGGCGATGGCCGGGGAGCTGTTTTTT.

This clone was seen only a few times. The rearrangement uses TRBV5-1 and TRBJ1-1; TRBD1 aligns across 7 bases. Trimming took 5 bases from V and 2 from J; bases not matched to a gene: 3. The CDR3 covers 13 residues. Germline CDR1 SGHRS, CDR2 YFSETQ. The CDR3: CASRSGGNTEAFF. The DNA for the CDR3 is TGCGCCAGCAGATCAGGGGGAAACACTGAAGCTTTCTTT.

In nucleotides, the CDR3 is TGTGCCAGCCGGAACAGGGCTCCTAATGAAAAACTGTTTTTT. Amino acids: CASRNRAPNEKLFF. This chain joins TRBV2 and TRBJ1-4, with D maybe TRBD1 (6 bases). The V and J ends lost 8 bases and 3 bases respectively, with 13 bases between them. Germline CDR1 and CDR2: SNHLY and FYNNEI. CDR3 length: 14 residues.

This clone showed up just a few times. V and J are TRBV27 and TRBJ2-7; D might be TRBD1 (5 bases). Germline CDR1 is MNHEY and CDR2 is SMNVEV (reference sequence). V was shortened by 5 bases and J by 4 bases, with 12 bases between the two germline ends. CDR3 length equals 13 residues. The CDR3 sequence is CASSQQGEYEQYF. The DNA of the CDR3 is TGTGCCAGCAGTCAACAAGGGGAATACGAGCAGTACTTC.

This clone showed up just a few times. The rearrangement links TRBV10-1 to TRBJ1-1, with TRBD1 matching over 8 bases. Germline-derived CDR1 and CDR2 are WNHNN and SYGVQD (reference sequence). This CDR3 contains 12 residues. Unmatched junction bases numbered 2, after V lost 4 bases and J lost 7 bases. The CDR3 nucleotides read TGCGCCAGCAGTGGGACAGGGAATGAAGCTTTCTTT. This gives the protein CASSGTGNEAFF.

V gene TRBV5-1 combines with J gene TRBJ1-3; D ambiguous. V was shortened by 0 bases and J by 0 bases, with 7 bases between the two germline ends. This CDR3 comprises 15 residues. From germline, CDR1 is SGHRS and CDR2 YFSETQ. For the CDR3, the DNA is TGCGCCAGCAGCTTGGATGGGAGCTCTGGAAACACCATATATTTT. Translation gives CASSLDGSSGNTIYF.

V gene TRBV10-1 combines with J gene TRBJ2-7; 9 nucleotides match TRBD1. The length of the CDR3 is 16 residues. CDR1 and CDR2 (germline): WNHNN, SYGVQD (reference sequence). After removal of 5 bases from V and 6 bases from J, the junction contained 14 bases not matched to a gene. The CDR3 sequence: CASSRYSGTGKAEQYF. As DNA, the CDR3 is TGCGCCAGCAGTAGATACTCCGGGACAGGGAAGGCCGAGCAGTACTTC.